Listed here are 18 T cell receptor beta chains from one sample, sequenced in a study of T cells in Graves' hyperthyroidism and ophthalmopathy. TCR beta CDR3 sequences were amplified from RNA transcripts. HTBI primers were employed in a first-round RT-PCR of the TCR CDR3. MiXCR, applied by TCRdb to the multiplex PCR reads, yields one record per CDR3 protein. Of about 560,000 distinct CDR3 sequences listed, 16% are singletons. Sequenced: blood. These TCRs come from a woman aged 18 to 35 with Graves' hyperthyroidism.

Of note for this clonotype: With a much larger clone just one base away, this may be a read error. The V call is TRBV6-2 or TRBV6-3, the J call TRBJ2-7; D not certain. The CDR3 runs to 12 residues. Germline lookup yields CDR1 MNHEY and CDR2 SVGEGT. CDR3 protein: CASSDEPYEQSF. The CDR3, as DNA: TGTGCCAGCAGTGACGAGCCCTACGAGCAGTCCTTC.

There are many counts of this clonotype. V gene TRBV20-1 combines with J gene TRBJ2-7, with a possible D match to TRBD1 (6 bases). Trimming shortened V by 4 bases and J by 3 bases, and 13 bases separated the two germline ends. The CDR3 covers 13 residues. Germline V gene sequence: CDR1 DFQATT, CDR2 SNEGSKA (reference sequence). DNA for the CDR3: TGCAGTGCTATGGACAGCCTGTTCTACGAGCAGTACTTC. It translates to CSAMDSLFYEQYF.

This clonotype has more than one count but fewer than ten. J is TRBJ2-3 and V is TRBV9; 8 bases align to TRBD1. V lost 2 bases to trimming and J lost 3 bases; unmatched junction nucleotides: 5. Germline loops: CDR1 SGDLS, CDR2 YYNGEE. This CDR3 is 15 amino acids long. The CDR3 loop is CASSVDRGRTDTQYF. CDR3 nucleotide sequence: TGTGCCAGCAGCGTCGACAGGGGTCGAACAGATACGCAGTATTTT. Based on the CDR3 plus reference TRBV9 and TRBJ2-3, the full variable domain is DSGVTQTPKHLITATGQRVTLRCSPRSGDLSVYWYQQSLDQGLQFLIQYYNGEERAKGNILERFSAQQFPDLHSELNLSSLELGDSALYFCASSVDRGRTDTQYFGPGTRLTVL.

Concerning this clonotype itself: This may be a read error, as it is one base from a much larger clone. This chain links TRBV12-3 or TRBV12-4 with TRBJ2-3, with TRBD1 matching over 7 bases. The CDR3 loop spans 12 amino acids. V gave up 7 bases and J gave up 7 bases; unmatched junction bases: 5. CDR3 DNA sequence: TGTGCCAGCACGACAGGGATGAATACGCAGTATTTT. Its translation is CASTTGMNTQYF.

This clonotype occurred a few times. This sequence joins TRBV19 and TRBJ1-1, with TRBD1 as a possible D gene (5 bases). Germline values: CDR1 LNHDA, CDR2 SQIVND (reference sequence). The V gene lost 9 bases and the J gene lost 3 bases, with 14 bases spanning the gap. There are 13 residues in the CDR3. The CDR3 spells CASRENRYTEAFF. The CDR3 DNA sequence: TGTGCCAGCCGTGAGAACAGGTACACTGAAGCTTTCTTT. The full variable domain, its missing parts supplied by reference TRBV19 and TRBJ1-1, is DGGITQSPKYLFRKEGQNVTLSCEQNLNHDAMYWYRQDPGQGLRLIYYSQIVNDFQKGDIAEGYSVSREKKESFPLTVTSAQKNPTAFYLCASRENRYTEAFFGQGTRLTVV.

At least ten counts were recorded for this clonotype. The V gene is TRBV5-4, the J gene TRBJ2-5; 11 bases align to TRBD1. From germline, CDR1 is SGHNT and CDR2 YYREEE (reference sequence). The CDR3 is 14 residues long. The V segment lost 5 bases and the J segment 5 bases; nucleotides outside the gene matches: 5. CDR3 sequence (DNA): TGTGCCAGCAGACCGGACAGGGGGCAGGAGACCCAGTACTTC. It specifies CASRPDRGQETQYF.

The gene calls are TRBV28 and TRBJ2-1; TRBD2 matches 12 bases. The CDR3 runs 19 residues. V shed 6 bases, J shed 2 bases, and the junction held 14 bases outside the gene matches. The germline V gene encodes CDR1 MDHEN and CDR2 SYDVKM. The CDR3 bases are TGTGCCAGCAGCCGGGGCCCTAGCGGGAGGGCCTGGACCTACAATGAGCAGTTCTTC. It specifies CASSRGPSGRAWTYNEQFF.

The V and J genes are TRBV7-3 and TRBJ1-2, with 7 bases aligning to TRBD1. CDR3 length: 14 residues. CDR1 is SGHTA, CDR2 FQGTGA, per germline. V shed 6 bases and J 4 bases; nucleotides not matched to a gene: 8. CDR3 DNA sequence: TGTGCCAGCAGGGGAACAGGGGACCTCTATGGCTACACCTTC. The encoded protein is CASRGTGDLYGYTF.

Points on this clonotype: Being one base from a much bigger clone, this may be a read error. J is TRBJ1-2 and V is TRBV27, with a possible D match to TRBD1 (6 bases). The CDR3 length is 13 residues. Per the germline V gene, CDR1 is MNHEY and CDR2 is SMNVEV (reference sequence). CDR3 protein: CASILDSPYGHTF. As DNA, the CDR3 is TGTGCCAGCATTCTGGACAGTCCCTATGGCCACACCTTC.

The V call is TRBV9, the J call TRBJ2-1; 9 bases align to TRBD2. Germline V gene sequence: CDR1 SGDLS, CDR2 YYNGEE. The CDR3 consists of 16 residues. With V trimmed by 4 bases and J by 5 bases, 10 bases remained unmatched. Here the CDR3 reads CASSPDGLARNNEQFF. The CDR3 DNA is TGTGCCAGCAGCCCAGATGGACTAGCGCGTAACAATGAGCAGTTCTTC.

For this clonotype: This may come from a read error, since a much larger clone is one base off. The V call is TRBV20-1, the J call TRBJ1-4; D not certain. The V gene lost 3 bases and the J gene lost 10 bases, with 12 bases spanning the gap. The CDR3 is made up of 12 amino acids. The germline V gene has CDR1 DFQATT and CDR2 SNEGSKA (reference sequence). CDR3 sequence (DNA): TGCAGTGCTAGCCCAGAATCTGGAAAACTGTTTTTT. It translates to CSASPESGKLFF.

There are many counts of this clonotype. The J gene is TRBJ2-5, the V gene TRBV11-2; D gene uncertain. V shed 1 base and J shed 1 base, with 16 bases lying between them. The CDR3 is 17 amino acids. Looked up from germline, CDR1 is SGHAT and CDR2 is FQNNGV. The CDR3 nucleotides are TGTGCCAGCAGCTTAGCCCGCGGAATGTTAGGCCAAGAGACCCAGTACTTC. It translates to CASSLARGMLGQETQYF.

The DNA of the CDR3 is TGTGCCAGTAGTATTTCAACAGCCCGAAACACCATATATTTT. This encodes CASSISTARNTIYF. The chain combines TRBV19 with TRBJ1-3; D not certain. Trimming took off 3 bases at V and 5 bases at J, with 11 bases between the two ends. The CDR3 sequence is 14 residues long. Germline assignment: CDR1 LNHDA and CDR2 SQIVND (reference sequence).

The V call is TRBV24-1, the J call TRBJ2-1; 7 bases line up with TRBD1. CDR1 is KGHDR and CDR2 is SFDVKD in the germline V gene. The length of the CDR3 is 17 residues. The V and J ends lost 3 bases and 7 bases, in that order; junction bases with no gene match: 14. CDR3 sequence reads: CATSDPETGRPRNEQFF. The DNA of the CDR3 is TGTGCCACCAGTGATCCGGAGACAGGGCGCCCTAGAAATGAGCAGTTCTTC.

This clonotype was seen ten or more times. The J gene is TRBJ2-3, the V gene TRBV2; 8 positions match TRBD2. The junction had 10 bases not matched to a gene; V was cut back by 4 bases and J by 4 bases. This CDR3 is 16 amino acids long. The germline gives CDR1 SNHLY, CDR2 FYNNEI. CDR3: CASSGVGGGLSDTQYF. The CDR3 DNA reads TGTGCCAGCAGTGGAGTCGGGGGGGGCCTTTCAGATACGCAGTATTTT.

V is TRBV3-1 and J is TRBJ1-3, with D tentatively TRBD1 (6 bases). Trimming pared 4 bases from V and 2 bases from J, leaving 12 bases between. The CDR3 is 15 amino acids. CDR1 LGHDT and CDR2 YNNKEL come from the germline V gene (reference sequence). DNA of the CDR3: TGTGCCAGCAGCCCCTCCGGGGGCACTGGAAACACCATATATTTT. Amino acid sequence: CASSPSGGTGNTIYF.

This clonotype has ten or more counts. The chain links TRBV2 to TRBJ2-7; no reliable D call. The CDR3 spans 12 residues. Germline CDR1 is SNHLY and CDR2 is FYNNEI. V was clipped by 6 bases and J by 2 bases, with 8 bases between them. The CDR3 DNA is TGTGCCAGCAGCTTGGACGCCTACGAGCAGTACTTC. Its translation: CASSLDAYEQYF.

This clonotype was counted at least ten times. This sequence joins TRBV7-2 and TRBJ1-1; 7 bases line up with TRBD1. The trim removed 8 bases at V and 4 bases at J, leaving 10 bases unmatched. The CDR3 contains 14 residues. Germline V gene lookup returns CDR1 SGHTA and CDR2 FQGNSA. The DNA for the CDR3 is TGTGCCAGCGCCACAGGGGAAGTGTTCACTGAAGCTTTCTTT. Its protein product is CASATGEVFTEAFF. The full variable domain, its missing parts supplied by reference TRBV7-2 and TRBJ1-1, is GAGVSQSPSNKVTEKGKDVELRCDPISGHTALYWYRQSLGQGLEFLIYFQGNSAPDKSGLPSDRFSAERTGGSVSTLTIQRTQQEDSAVYLCASATGEVFTEAFFGQGTRLTVV.